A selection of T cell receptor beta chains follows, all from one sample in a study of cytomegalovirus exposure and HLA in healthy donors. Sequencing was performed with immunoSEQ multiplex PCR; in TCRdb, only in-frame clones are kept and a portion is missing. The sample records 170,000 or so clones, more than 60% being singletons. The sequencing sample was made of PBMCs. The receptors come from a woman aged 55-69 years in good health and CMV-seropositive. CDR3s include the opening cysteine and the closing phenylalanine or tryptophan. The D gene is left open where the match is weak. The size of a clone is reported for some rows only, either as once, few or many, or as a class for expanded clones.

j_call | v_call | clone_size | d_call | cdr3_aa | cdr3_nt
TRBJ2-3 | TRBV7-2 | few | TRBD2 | CASSLAGGALDTQYF | TGTGCCAGCAGCTTAGCGGGAGGGGCTTTAGATACGCAGTATTTT
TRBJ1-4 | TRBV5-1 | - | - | CASSPLRGSNEKLFF | TGCGCCAGCAGCCCCCTCCGCGGGTCTAATGAAAAACTGTTTTTT
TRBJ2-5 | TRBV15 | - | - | CATSMPGAQETQYF | TGTGCCACCAGCATGCCTGGGGCCCAAGAGACCCAGTACTTC
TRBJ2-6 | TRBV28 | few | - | CASTGAGANVLTF | TGTGCCAGCACAGGCGCTGGGGCCAACGTCCTGACTTTC
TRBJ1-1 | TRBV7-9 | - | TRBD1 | CASSLEGAGAFF | TGTGCCAGCAGCCTAGAGGGGGCTGGAGCTTTCTTT
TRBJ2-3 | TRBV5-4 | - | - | CASSFGLMSPDTQYF | TGTGCCAGCAGCTTCGGACTAATGAGCCCAGATACGCAGTATTTT
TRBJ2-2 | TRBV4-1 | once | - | CASSQVLYTGELFF | TGCGCCAGCAGCCAAGTATTGTACACCGGGGAGCTGTTTTTT
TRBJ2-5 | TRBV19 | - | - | CASSIGTTYQETQYF | TGTGCCAGTAGTATAGGGACTACCTACCAAGAGACCCAGTACTTC
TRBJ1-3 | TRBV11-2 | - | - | CASSSPGRRIISGNTIYF | TGTGCCAGCAGCTCACCCGGGAGACGGATCATCTCTGGAAACACCATATATTTT
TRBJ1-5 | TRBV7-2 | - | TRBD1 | CASSLTGGDNQPQHF | TGTGCCAGCAGCTTGACAGGGGGCGACAATCAGCCCCAGCATTTT
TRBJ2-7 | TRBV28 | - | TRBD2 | CASRPSGRAGGEQYF | TGTGCCAGCAGACCTAGCGGGAGGGCGGGGGGCGAGCAGTACTTC
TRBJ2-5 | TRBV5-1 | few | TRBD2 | CATQTASGSTETQYF | TGCGCCACCCAAACCGCCAGCGGGAGTACAGAGACCCAGTACTTC
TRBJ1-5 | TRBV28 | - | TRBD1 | CASSPGQGWQPQHF | TGTGCCAGCAGTCCAGGACAGGGGTGGCAGCCCCAGCATTTT
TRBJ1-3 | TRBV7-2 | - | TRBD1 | CASSDTLGQGHTIYF | TGTGCCAGCAGCGACACTCTAGGACAGGGACACACCATATATTTT
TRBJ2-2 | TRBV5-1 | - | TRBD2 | CASSLAGGHTGELFF | TGCGCCAGCAGCCTAGCGGGGGGCCACACCGGGGAGCTGTTTTTT
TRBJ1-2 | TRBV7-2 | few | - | CASSYIATNYGYTF | TGTGCCAGCAGCTACATAGCTACCAACTATGGCTACACCTTC
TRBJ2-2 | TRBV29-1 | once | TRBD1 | CSVGTGGAVRELFF | TGCAGCGTAGGGACAGGGGGCGCGGTGAGGGAGCTGTTTTTT
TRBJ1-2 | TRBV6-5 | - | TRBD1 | CASSRTGPVPYGYTF | TGTGCCAGCAGTAGGACAGGGCCCGTCCCCTATGGCTACACCTTC
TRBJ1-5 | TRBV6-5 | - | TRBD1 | CASRSSGGASQPQHF | TGTGCCAGCAGATCGTCAGGGGGCGCGAGTCAGCCCCAGCATTTT
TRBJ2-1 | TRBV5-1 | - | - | CASTGRDNYNEQFF | TGCGCCAGCACAGGCCGGGACAACTACAATGAGCAGTTCTTC
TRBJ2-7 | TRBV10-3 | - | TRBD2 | CAISGGGTSGPMGEEQYF | TGTGCCATCAGTGGGGGAGGGACTAGCGGGCCGATGGGGGAAGAGCAGTACTTC
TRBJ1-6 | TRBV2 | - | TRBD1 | CASRGQGNINSPLHF | TGTGCCAGCAGAGGACAGGGGAATATAAATTCACCCCTCCACTTT
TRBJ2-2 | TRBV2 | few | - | CASSIVDTGELFF | TGTGCCAGCAGCATAGTCGACACCGGGGAGCTGTTTTTT
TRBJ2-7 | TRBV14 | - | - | CASSLSRQGRYSGGPLYEQYF | TGTGCCAGCAGCCTGTCCCGACAGGGGCGGTACAGCGGGGGGCCCCTTTACGAGCAGTACTTC
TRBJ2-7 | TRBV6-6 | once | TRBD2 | CASSFLAAYEQYF | TGTGCCAGCAGTTTTCTAGCGGCCTACGAGCAGTACTTC
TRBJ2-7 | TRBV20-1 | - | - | CSAQGYEQYF | TGCAGTGCCCAGGGTTACGAGCAGTACTTC
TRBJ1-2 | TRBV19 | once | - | CASSETGIGYGYTF | TGTGCCAGTAGTGAAACAGGGATCGGCTATGGCTACACCTTC
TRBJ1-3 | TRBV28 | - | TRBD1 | CASSLGQGATGNTIYF | TGTGCCAGCAGTTTGGGGCAGGGGGCAACTGGAAACACCATATATTTT
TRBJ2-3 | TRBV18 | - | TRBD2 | CASSPLAGGTDTQYF | TGTGCCAGCTCACCATTAGCGGGGGGGACAGATACGCAGTATTTT
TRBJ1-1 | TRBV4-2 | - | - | CASSSAGTEKLRAFF | TGTGCCAGCAGCTCCGCTGGCACAGAGAAACTTCGGGCTTTCTTT
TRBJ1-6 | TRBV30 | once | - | CAWNEQGRSPLHF | TGTGCCTGGAATGAGCAGGGAAGATCACCCCTCCACTTT
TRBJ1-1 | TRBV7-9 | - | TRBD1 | CASSPTGLNTEAFF | TGTGCCAGCAGCCCGACAGGGCTGAACACTGAAGCTTTCTTT
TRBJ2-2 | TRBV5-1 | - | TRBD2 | CASSLLGGSGGELFF | TGCGCCAGCAGCTTGCTTGGCGGGAGTGGCGGGGAGCTGTTTTTT
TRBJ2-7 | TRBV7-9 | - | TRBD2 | CASSLSAGGYYEQYF | TGTGCCAGCAGCTTATCAGCGGGAGGTTACTACGAGCAGTACTTC
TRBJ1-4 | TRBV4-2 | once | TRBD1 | CASSQGQGSEKLFF | TGTGCCAGCAGCCAAGGACAGGGTAGTGAAAAACTGTTTTTT
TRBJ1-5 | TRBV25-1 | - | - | CASSEPGSNQPQHF | TGTGCCAGCAGTGAACCGGGGAGCAATCAGCCCCAGCATTTT
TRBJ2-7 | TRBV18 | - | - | CASSTDFSYEQYF | TGTGCCAGCTCGACGGACTTTTCCTACGAGCAGTACTTC
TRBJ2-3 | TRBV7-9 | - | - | CASSLGATSTDTQYF | TGTGCCAGCAGCTTAGGGGCAACTAGCACAGATACGCAGTATTTT
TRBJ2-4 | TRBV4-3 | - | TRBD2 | CASSQGFGSGVDIQYF | TGCGCCAGCAGCCAAGGTTTCGGGAGCGGGGTTGACATTCAGTACTTC
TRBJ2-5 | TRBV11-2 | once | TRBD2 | CASSLRAGVETQYF | TGTGCCAGCAGCTTGCGGGCGGGAGTGGAGACCCAGTACTTC
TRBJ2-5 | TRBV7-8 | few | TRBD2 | CASSLGGGALGTQYF | TGTGCCAGCAGCTTAGGGGGAGGGGCCTTGGGGACCCAGTACTTC
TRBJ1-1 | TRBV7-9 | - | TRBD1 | CASSDDREVFF | TGTGCCAGCAGCGACGACAGGGAAGTTTTCTTT
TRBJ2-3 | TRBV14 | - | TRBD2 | CASSQDWGGVPDTQYF | TGTGCCAGCAGCCAAGACTGGGGGGGAGTCCCAGATACGCAGTATTTT
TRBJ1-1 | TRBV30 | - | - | CAWSVGGKMNTEAFF | TGTGCCTGGAGTGTAGGGGGTAAGATGAACACTGAAGCTTTCTTT
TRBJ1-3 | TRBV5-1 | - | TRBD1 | CASSLVGQGSGNTIYF | TGCGCCAGCAGCTTGGTGGGACAGGGCTCTGGAAACACCATATATTTT
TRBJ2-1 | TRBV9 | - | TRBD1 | CASTPGQPYNEQFF | TGTGCCAGCACCCCGGGACAGCCTTACAATGAGCAGTTCTTC
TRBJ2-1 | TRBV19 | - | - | CASSGLAGSYNEQFF | TGTGCCAGTAGTGGGCTAGCCGGCTCCTACAATGAGCAGTTCTTC
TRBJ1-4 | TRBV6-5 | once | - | CASRPGGQTNEKLFF | TGTGCCAGCAGGCCCGGAGGACAGACAAATGAAAAACTGTTTTTT
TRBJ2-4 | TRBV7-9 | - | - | CASSLWGRGLNIQYF | TGTGCCAGCAGCTTATGGGGGCGCGGTTTGAACATTCAGTACTTC
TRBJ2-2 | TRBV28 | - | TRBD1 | CASTSGQGDTGELFF | TGTGCCAGCACCTCGGGACAGGGGGACACCGGGGAGCTGTTTTTT